The T cell receptor beta chain under discussion was sequenced for a study of post-analysis software for immune sequencing data. With respect to this clonotype: Its antigen is unidentified.

Prepared TCR beta cDNA libraries contained unique molecular identifiers. TCRdb re-called the PCR reads with MiXCR, one entry per CDR3 protein. The sample yields more than 500,000 distinct CDR3 sequences, approximately 34% seen once. V shed 2 bases, J shed 8 bases, and the junction held 8 bases outside the gene matches. CDR1 SGHNT and CDR2 YYREEE come from the germline V gene (reference sequence). The length of the CDR3 is 16 residues. Study outcomes and limitations: Five TRBV segments occurring more often in patients than controls included TRBV5-6, TRBV5-1 and TRBV20-1.

This receptor was obtained from a girl aged 2-17 years with multiple sclerosis. The source material was blood. The chain combines TRBV5-4 with TRBJ2-1; 12 bases fit TRBD2. The CDR3 here is CASSLGSSGGAHEQFF. The CDR3 DNA sequence: TGTGCCAGCAGCTTAGGTTCTAGCGGGGGGGCCCATGAGCAGTTCTTC.